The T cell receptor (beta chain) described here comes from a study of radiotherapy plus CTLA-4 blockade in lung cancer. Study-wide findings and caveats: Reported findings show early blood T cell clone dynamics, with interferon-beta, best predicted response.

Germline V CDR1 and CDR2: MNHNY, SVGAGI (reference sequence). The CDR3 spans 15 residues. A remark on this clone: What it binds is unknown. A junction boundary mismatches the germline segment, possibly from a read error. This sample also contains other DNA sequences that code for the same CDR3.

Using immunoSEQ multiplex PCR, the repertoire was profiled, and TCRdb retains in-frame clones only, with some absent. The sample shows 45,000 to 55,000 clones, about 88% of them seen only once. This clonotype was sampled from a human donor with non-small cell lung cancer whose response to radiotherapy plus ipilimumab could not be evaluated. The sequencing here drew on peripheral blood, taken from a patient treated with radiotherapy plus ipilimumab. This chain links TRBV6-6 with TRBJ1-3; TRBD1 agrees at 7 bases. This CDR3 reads CASSSFQGAGNTIYF. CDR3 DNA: TGCGCCAGCAGTTCCTTCCAGGGGGCTGGAAACACCATATATTTT.